This entry lists 5 T cell receptor beta chains sequenced from one sample in a study of T cell changes during pregnancy in multiple sclerosis. Method: immunoSEQ multiplex PCR; TCRdb's copy keeps in-frame clones and lacks some. The sample holds 35,000 or so clones, around 90% seen once. This material consisted of CD4+ T cells from peripheral blood mononuclear cells, taken after pregnancy. The origin of the receptors is a female donor with multiple sclerosis, enrolled in a pregnancy study.

The chain couples TRBV2 to TRBJ1-1; the match to TRBD1 covers 7 bases. CDR3 size: 14 residues. With V trimmed by 8 bases and J by 0 bases, 6 bases remained unmatched. CDR1 and CDR2 from the germline V gene are SNHLY and FYNNEI. Written as DNA, the CDR3 is TGTGCCAGCCGGGACAGCGCTTTGAACACTGAAGCTTTCTTT. This encodes CASRDSALNTEAFF.

The chain couples TRBV5-1 to TRBJ1-1; D possibly corresponds to TRBD1 (6 bases). There are 15 residues in the CDR3. V was clipped by 4 bases and J by 1 base, with 14 bases between them. Germline V gene data show CDR1 as SGHRS and CDR2 as YFSETQ. Written as DNA, the CDR3 is TGCGCCAGCAGCCCACAGGGACACACGAACACTGAAGCTTTCTTT. The encoded protein is CASSPQGHTNTEAFF.

The chain carries TRBV6-5 and TRBJ1-2; TRBD1 matches 12 bases. This CDR3 contains 15 residues. J was trimmed by 7 bases and V by 6 bases; bases with no gene match: 9. Germline CDR1 MNHEY, CDR2 SVGAGI. Here the CDR3 reads CASRPGTGGAGGYTF. The CDR3 DNA sequence: TGTGCCAGCAGACCCGGGACAGGGGGCGCGGGTGGCTACACCTTC.

The V gene is TRBV6-5, the J gene TRBJ1-1, with 10 bases lining up with TRBD1. The CDR3 sequence is 15 residues long. The V gene's germline CDR1 is MNHEY and CDR2 SVGAGI. V dropped 6 bases and J dropped 6; count of bases not matched to a gene: 10. The CDR3 region is CASRQRTGGIAEAFF. In nucleotides, the CDR3 is TGTGCCAGCAGGCAGAGGACAGGGGGTATAGCTGAAGCTTTCTTT.

The V and J genes are TRBV6-1 and TRBJ1-5, with a possible D match to TRBD1 (6 bases). The germline gives CDR1 MNHNS, CDR2 SASEGT. V lost 2 bases, J lost 7 bases, and 15 bases lay in between. CDR3 length: 15 residues. Here the CDR3 DNA reads TGTGCCAGCAGTGAAAGGGGAGCAGGGGCGCAGCCCCAGCATTTT. Amino acids: CASSERGAGAQPQHF.